The entry below describes one T cell receptor beta chain. The data belong to a study of control samples from healthy donors and cancer patients. The CDR3 has 12 residues. V lost 3 bases to trimming and J lost 9 bases, with 9 bases between them. Germline V gene data show CDR1 as MDHEN and CDR2 as SYDVKM. The data were produced by immunoSEQ multiplex PCR, yet TCRdb's version contains in-frame clones alone and is incomplete. The top ten hold 2.9% of the sample, which has 100,000 to 150,000 clones, more than 70% seen once. The chain couples TRBV28 to TRBJ1-5; D remains unclear. Sequenced: blood. The clonotype comes from a man aged 55 to 70 in good health. CDR3 in amino acids: CASSLVDRPQHF. In nucleotides, the CDR3 is TGTGCCAGCAGTTTGGTGGATCGGCCCCAGCATTTT.